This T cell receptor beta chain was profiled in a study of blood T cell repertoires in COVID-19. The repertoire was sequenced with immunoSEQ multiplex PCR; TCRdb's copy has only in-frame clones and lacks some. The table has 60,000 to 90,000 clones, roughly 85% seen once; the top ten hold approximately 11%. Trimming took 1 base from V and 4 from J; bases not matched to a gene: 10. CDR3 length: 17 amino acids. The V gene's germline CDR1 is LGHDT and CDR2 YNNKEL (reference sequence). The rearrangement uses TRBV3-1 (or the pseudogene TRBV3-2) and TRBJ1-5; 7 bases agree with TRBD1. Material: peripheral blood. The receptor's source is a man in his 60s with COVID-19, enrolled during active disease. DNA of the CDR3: TGTGCCAGCAGCCAAGCCCTTCCAGGGGGGCGAAATCAGCCCCAGCATTTT. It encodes CASSQALPGGRNQPQHF.